This T cell receptor beta chain was found in a study of blood T cells in healthy people across ages. PBMCs, at least 7 million per sample, were isolated. CDR1 is DFQATT and CDR2 is SNEGSKA in the germline V gene (reference sequence). This CDR3 comprises 12 residues. With 3 bases removed from V and 8 bases from J, the gap between germline ends came to 11 bases. For the second PCR, which ran for roughly 7 to 11 cycles, a sample-barcoded 5' primer and a J-beta primer mix were used. Researchers report that each sample yielded at least 2.5 million CDR3-containing paired-end reads. Each CDR3 protein is one row after TCRdb ran MiXCR on the 5' RACE reads. The sample records 710,000 or so distinct CDR3 sequences, over 20% being singletons.

The rearrangement joins TRBV20-1 to TRBJ2-1; no definite D call. Specimen: blood. The sequence was obtained from a man aged 65 to 85 in good health. The CDR3 DNA reads as TGCAGTGCTAGCCTACGCATGGATGAGCAGTTCTTC. Its protein is CSASLRMDEQFF.